This TCR beta chain emerged from a study of T-cell reconstitution after alpha-beta-depleted transplantation in children. Germline CDR1 MNHEY, CDR2 SVGAGI. There are 16 residues in the CDR3. V trimming: 0 bases; J trimming: 6 bases; junction bases outside the gene matches: 3. In its sample, this clonotype was seen a few times. The authors prepared the TCRbeta library with unique molecular identifiers. MiXCR, applied by TCRdb to the PCR reads, yields one record per CDR3 protein. The sample has 600,000 to 700,000 distinct CDR3 sequences; roughly 15% are singletons. The chain has TRBV6-5 and TRBJ2-2; TRBD1 aligns across 11 bases. The clonotype was recovered from a human donor who donated a stem cell graft to a child with acute myeloid leukemia. The source material was PBMCs from the stem cell graft donor, sampled from the stem cell graft. CDR3 nucleotides: TGTGCCAGCAGTTACTCCTCGGGACAGGGGGCCGGGGAGCTGTTTTTT. Protein product: CASSYSSGQGAGELFF.